The 26 T cell receptor beta chains given below trace back to one sample, sequenced in a study of Ad26.COV2.S vaccination and SARS-CoV-2 variants. Specified treatment: roughly 18 received Ad26.COV2.S at low or high dose, single or two shots; about 5 received placebo; per-sample allocation not given. Collection of the samples took place on day 63 after the first injection of vaccine or placebo. The table came from immunoSEQ multiplex PCR; TCRdb's copy has only in-frame clones and leaves some out. This sample carries over 400,000 clones, roughly 87% of them seen once, and the ten largest clones take about 2.5%. The specimen comprised peripheral blood, sampled in a trial of Ad26.COV2.S vaccine versus placebo. These receptors were collected from a person aged 18-60 years who received the Ad26.COV2.S COVID-19 vaccine or a placebo.

The chain combines TRBV5-1 with TRBJ1-1; D may be TRBD1 (6 bases). The germline V and J ends were trimmed by 6 bases and 1 base, with 13 bases remaining between them. Germline CDR1 reads SGHRS; CDR2 reads YFSETQ. The CDR3 has 14 amino acids. CDR3 region: CASTPLGANTEAFF. The CDR3 DNA reads TGCGCCAGCACCCCGCTGGGGGCGAACACTGAAGCTTTCTTT.

This chain links TRBV7-2 with TRBJ1-3; 7 bases map to TRBD1. This CDR3 is 17 amino acids long. Germline CDR1 SGHTA, CDR2 FQGNSA. V lost 6 bases and J lost 0; bases outside the gene matches: 11. The CDR3: CASSKTGYVNSGNTIYF. The CDR3 DNA is TGTGCCAGCAGTAAGACAGGGTACGTCAACTCTGGAAACACCATATATTTT. The entire variable domain, with the rest obtained from reference TRBV7-2 and TRBJ1-3, is as follows: GAGVSQSPSNKVTEKGKDVELRCDPISGHTALYWYRQSLGQGLEFLIYFQGNSAPDKSGLPSDRFSAERTGGSVSTLTIQRTQQEDSAVYLCASSKTGYVNSGNTIYFGEGSWLTVV.

This chain connects TRBV5-1 to TRBJ1-6; 7 bases are shared with TRBD1. CDR1 is SGHRS, CDR2 YFSETQ, per germline. CDR3 length equals 16 residues. V shed 4 bases, J shed 5 bases, and the junction held 9 bases outside the gene matches. For the CDR3, the DNA is TGCGCCAGCAGCCCGCCGGGGACAGAAGATAATTCACCCCTCCACTTT. The encoded protein is CASSPPGTEDNSPLHF.

The chain employs TRBV9 and TRBJ1-2; D gene unclear. The V and J ends lost 0 bases and 1 base respectively, with 7 bases between them. Germline V gene lookup returns CDR1 SGDLS and CDR2 YYNGEE. The CDR3 covers 14 residues. The CDR3 DNA follows: TGTGCCAGCAGCGTAGTCGCCGGTAACTATGGCTACACCTTC. Translation gives CASSVVAGNYGYTF.

CDR3 DNA: TGTGCCAGCACACCATGGCATGGAGAAGGAGGGGGAAAACTGTTTTTT. Residues: CASTPWHGEGGGKLFF. The genes are TRBV7-9 and TRBJ1-4, with D possibly being TRBD1 (6 bases). Germline lookup yields CDR1 SEHNR and CDR2 FQNEAQ (reference sequence). V lost 7 bases to trimming and J lost 10 bases, with 25 bases between them. CDR3 size: 16 residues.

The V and J genes are TRBV5-1 and TRBJ2-5; 7 nucleotides align to TRBD1. With 4 bases clipped from V and 0 bases from J, the junction kept 6 bases outside the gene matches. The germline gives CDR1 SGHRS, CDR2 YFSETQ. The CDR3 is made up of 15 amino acids. The CDR3 bases are TGCGCCAGCAGCAGCTACAGGGGAAACCAAGAGACCCAGTACTTC. This gives the protein CASSSYRGNQETQYF. The full variable domain, rest sourced from reference TRBV5-1 and TRBJ2-5, is KAGVTQTPRYLIKTRGQQVTLSCSPISGHRSVSWYQQTPGQGLQFLFEYFSETQRNKGNFPGRFSGRQFSNSRSEMNVSTLELGDSALYLCASSSYRGNQETQYFGPGTRLLVL.

Written as DNA, the CDR3 is TGTGCCAGCAGCCAAAAACCACGGACTAGCTACTACAATGAGCAGTTCTTC. Protein sequence: CASSQKPRTSYYNEQFF. This chain links TRBV14 with TRBJ2-1; 8 bases fit TRBD2. The CDR3 has 17 residues. Germline V gives CDR1 SGHDN, CDR2 FVKESK. Trimming cost V 2 bases and J 3 bases; bases outside gene matches: 9.

J is TRBJ2-7 and V is TRBV28; D perhaps matches TRBD2 (5 bases). Germline CDR1 MDHEN, CDR2 SYDVKM. The V end was cut by 5 bases, the J end by 0 bases, with 14 bases between. This CDR3 comprises 15 residues. DNA of the CDR3: TGTGCCAGCAGTCTCCTCGGCGGAGGCTCCTACGAGCAGTACTTC. This encodes CASSLLGGGSYEQYF.

This chain connects TRBV7-3 to TRBJ2-2; possibly TRBD2 for D (6 bases). Germline V gene data show CDR1 as SGHTA and CDR2 as FQGTGA. The CDR3 length is 15 residues. Trimming shortened V by 0 bases and J by 3 bases, and 8 bases separated the two germline ends. The CDR3: CASSLTGRDTGELFF. The CDR3 DNA is TGTGCCAGCAGCTTAACCGGGAGAGACACCGGGGAGCTGTTTTTT.

This clone was observed a single time. One end of the junction fails to match germline, which may point to a read error. V gene TRBV28 combines with J gene TRBJ1-2; D gene ambiguous. CDR3 length equals 13 residues. Germline V lookup: CDR1 MDHEN, CDR2 SYDVKM. CDR3 region: CASSLRTPEDGSF. Written as DNA, the CDR3 is TGTGCCAGCAGTTTACGAACTCCCGAGGACGGGAGCTTC.

This chain uses TRBV9 with TRBJ2-4; tentatively, D is TRBD1 or TRBD2 (5 bases each). CDR3 size: 15 residues. V gave up 4 bases and J gave up 5 bases, with 16 bases separating them. Looked up from germline, CDR1 is SGDLS and CDR2 is YYNGEE. The CDR3 region is CASSRGAGEENIQYF. The CDR3, as DNA: TGTGCCAGCAGCCGAGGGGCAGGTGAGGAAAACATTCAGTACTTC.

This clone was detected only a few times. The sample contains more than one DNA sequence encoding this CDR3. The J gene is TRBJ1-5, the V gene TRBV6-5; D is unclear. Between the trimmed V and J ends, which lost 0 bases and 6 bases, there was a span of 6 bases. Germline CDR1 MNHEY, CDR2 SVGAGI. The CDR3 has 13 residues. The CDR3: CASSYSTSQPQHF. Here the CDR3 DNA reads TGTGCCAGCAGTTACTCGACTAGTCAGCCCCAGCATTTT.

This chain uses TRBV9 with TRBJ2-3; the match to TRBD2 covers 13 bases. The CDR3 totals 15 residues. V was clipped by 3 bases and J by 6 bases; unmatched bases: 4. CDR1 is SGDLS and CDR2 is YYNGEE in the germline V gene. Here the CDR3 DNA reads TGTGCCAGCAGCGGACTAGCGGGAGGAGGCGATACGCAGTATTTT. As protein: CASSGLAGGGDTQYF.

This clone was seen only once. This rearrangement joins TRBV7-8 to TRBJ2-5, with D unclear. Germline CDR1 reads SGHVS; CDR2 reads FQNEAQ. V lost 5 bases to trimming and J lost 9 bases, with 10 bases between them. The CDR3 contains 11 residues. The DNA of the CDR3 is TGTGCCAGCAGCCTACTCGAGGCCCAGTACTTC. It yields the protein CASSLLEAQYF.

The chain couples TRBV28 to TRBJ2-3; no reliable D call. Trimming shortened V by 3 bases and J by 4 bases, and 8 bases separated the two germline ends. CDR1 is MDHEN and CDR2 is SYDVKM in the germline V gene. The CDR3 totals 13 residues. CDR3 DNA: TGTGCCAGCAGTTTTGGGTTATCAGATACGCAGTATTTT. As protein: CASSFGLSDTQYF.

The V gene is TRBV3-1 (or the pseudogene TRBV3-2), the J gene TRBJ1-2; D remains ambiguous. From germline, CDR1 is LGHDT and CDR2 YNNKEL (reference sequence). This CDR3 spans 14 amino acids. Trimming left V 1 base short and J 8 bases short, with 14 bases between. CDR3 sequence (DNA): TGTGCCAGCAGCCAAGTACCCGAGTTGGACGGCTACACCTTC. It encodes CASSQVPELDGYTF.

Remarks on this clone: This specimen includes other DNA sequences encoding the same CDR3. The DNA for the CDR3 is TGTGCCAGCAGTTACCCGACAGGGAGGACTGAAGCTTTCTTT. It yields the protein CASSYPTGRTEAFF. The V gene is TRBV6-2 or TRBV6-3, the J gene TRBJ1-1, with TRBD1 matching over 7 bases. The trim removed 2 bases at V and 5 bases at J, leaving 5 bases unmatched. This CDR3 is built from 14 residues. The germline gives CDR1 MNHEY, CDR2 SVGEGT.

The chain carries TRBV18 and TRBJ2-5, with D unresolved. Germline V gives CDR1 KGHSH, CDR2 LQKENI. V was trimmed by 6 bases and J by 4 bases, leaving 9 bases between them. This CDR3 has 12 residues. The CDR3 DNA reads as TGTGCCAGCTCCCCGGATCGAGAGACCCAGTACTTC. Residues: CASSPDRETQYF.

The DNA for the CDR3 is TGTGCCAGCAGTGAAAGGACAATAAGGGAGCAGTTCTTC. It encodes CASSERTIREQFF. The chain combines TRBV6-1 with TRBJ2-1, with a tentative D call TRBD1 (5 bases). The CDR3 consists of 13 residues. CDR1 is MNHNS and CDR2 is SASEGT in the germline V gene. V lost 2 bases, J lost 10 bases, and 12 bases lay in between.

The genes are TRBV28 and TRBJ1-5; D possibly corresponds to TRBD1 (6 bases). The CDR3 has 14 residues. V was pared by 6 bases and J by 2 bases, with 11 bases between. Per the germline V gene, CDR1 is MDHEN and CDR2 is SYDVKM. Written as DNA, the CDR3 is TGTGCCAGCAGACTAGCAGGGGGCAATCAGCCCCAGCATTTT. It specifies CASRLAGGNQPQHF. Full variable domain (outside the CDR3, taken from reference TRBV28 and TRBJ1-5): DVKVTQSSRYLVKRTGEKVFLECVQDMDHENMFWYRQDPGLGLRLIYFSYDVKMKEKGDIPEGYSVSREKKERFSLILESASTNQTSMYLCASRLAGGNQPQHFGDGTRLSIL.

The chain employs TRBV6-5 and TRBJ1-4, with 7 bases matching TRBD1. This CDR3 region has 14 residues. The germline gives CDR1 MNHEY, CDR2 SVGAGI. The ends lost 2 bases at V and 8 bases at J; junction bases unmatched: 5. CDR3 DNA sequence: TGTGCCAGCAGTTACAGGGGGCTAAGGGAAAAACTGTTTTTT. Translating gives CASSYRGLREKLFF.

V and J are TRBV13 and TRBJ1-6; D not resolved. The germline gives CDR1 PRHDT, CDR2 FYEKMQ (reference sequence). This CDR3 comprises 15 residues. V was pared by 0 bases and J by 3 bases, with 6 bases between. The CDR3 sequence is CASSLGGYYNSPLHF. CDR3 sequence (DNA): TGTGCCAGCAGCTTAGGAGGGTACTATAATTCACCCCTCCACTTT.

The V and J genes are TRBV14 and TRBJ1-4; D is unclear. The CDR3 sequence is 13 residues long. Germline V lookup: CDR1 SGHDN, CDR2 FVKESK. Between the trimmed V and J ends, which lost 4 bases and 6 bases, there was a span of 9 bases. CDR3 DNA: TGTGCCAGCAGCCGCGGGTTTGATGAAAAACTGTTTTTT. Residues: CASSRGFDEKLFF.

The chain carries TRBV6-5 and TRBJ1-2; TRBD1 aligns across 7 bases. Germline V gene data show CDR1 as MNHEY and CDR2 as SVGAGI. Trimming cost V 6 bases and J 3 bases; bases outside gene matches: 10. The CDR3 runs 15 residues. The CDR3 DNA is TGTGCCAGCAGAACACCGGGACAGCCCGACTATGGCTACACCTTC. Protein: CASRTPGQPDYGYTF.

This clone was seen only once. Mismatch with germline at one junction end may stem from a read error. The chain joins TRBV7-3 to TRBJ2-5; TRBD1 agrees at 7 bases. The length of the CDR3 is 13 residues. Germline-derived CDR1 and CDR2 are SGHTA and FQGTGA. This CDR3 reads CASSRDSQETQYF. The CDR3 bases are TGTGCCAGCAGCCGGGACAGCCAAGAGACTCAGTACTTC.

This chain connects TRBV24-1 to TRBJ2-1; possibly TRBD1 or TRBD2 for D (5 bases each). The germline CDR1 and CDR2 sequences are KGHDR and SFDVKD. The CDR3 is 16 residues long. V was trimmed by 4 bases and J by 3 bases, leaving 15 bases between them. In DNA, the CDR3 is TGTGCCACCAGTGACCCCGGGACGGGGAACTACAATGAGCAGTTCTTC. Translated, it gives CATSDPGTGNYNEQFF.